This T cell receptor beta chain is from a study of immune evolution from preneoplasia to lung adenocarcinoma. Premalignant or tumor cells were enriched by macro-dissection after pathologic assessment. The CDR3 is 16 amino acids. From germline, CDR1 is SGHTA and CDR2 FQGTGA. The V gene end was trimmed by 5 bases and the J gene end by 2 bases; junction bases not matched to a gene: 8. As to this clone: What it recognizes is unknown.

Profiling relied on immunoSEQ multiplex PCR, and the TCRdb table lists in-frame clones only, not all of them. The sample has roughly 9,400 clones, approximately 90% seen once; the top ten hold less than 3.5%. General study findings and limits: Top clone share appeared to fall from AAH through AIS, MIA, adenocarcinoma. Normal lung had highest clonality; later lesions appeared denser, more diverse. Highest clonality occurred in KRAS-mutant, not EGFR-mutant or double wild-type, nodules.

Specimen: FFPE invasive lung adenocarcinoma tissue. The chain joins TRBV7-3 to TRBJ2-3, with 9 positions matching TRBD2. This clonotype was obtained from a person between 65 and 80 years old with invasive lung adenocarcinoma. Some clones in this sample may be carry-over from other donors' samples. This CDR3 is CASSKGAGGITDTQYF. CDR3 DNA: TGTGCCAGCAGCAAGGGAGCGGGGGGCATCACAGATACGCAGTATTTT.